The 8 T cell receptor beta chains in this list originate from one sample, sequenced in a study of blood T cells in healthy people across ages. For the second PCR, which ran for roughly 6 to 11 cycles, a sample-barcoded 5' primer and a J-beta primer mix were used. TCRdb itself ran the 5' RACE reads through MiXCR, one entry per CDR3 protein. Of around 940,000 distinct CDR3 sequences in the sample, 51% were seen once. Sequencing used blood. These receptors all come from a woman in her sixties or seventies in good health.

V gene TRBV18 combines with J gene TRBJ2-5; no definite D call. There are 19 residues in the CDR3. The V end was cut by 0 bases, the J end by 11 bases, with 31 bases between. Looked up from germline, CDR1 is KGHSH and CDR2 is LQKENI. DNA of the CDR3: TGTGCCAGCTCACCACCTGGGCCCCGGGTGGTCGGAGCTTACAATGAGCAGTACTTC. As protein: CASSPPGPRVVGAYNEQYF.

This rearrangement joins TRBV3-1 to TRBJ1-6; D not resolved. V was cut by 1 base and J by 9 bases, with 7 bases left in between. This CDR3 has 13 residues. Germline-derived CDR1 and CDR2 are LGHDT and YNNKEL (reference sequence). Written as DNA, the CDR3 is TGTGCCAGCAGCCAAGGAAGCCGTTCACCCCTCCACTTT. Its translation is CASSQGSRSPLHF.

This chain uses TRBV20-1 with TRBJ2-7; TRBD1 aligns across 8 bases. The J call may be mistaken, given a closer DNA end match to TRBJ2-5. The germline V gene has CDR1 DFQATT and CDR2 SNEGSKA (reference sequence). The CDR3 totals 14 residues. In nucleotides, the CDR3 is TGCAGTGCTGGATACCCGGACAGGGCGGAGACCCAGTACTTC. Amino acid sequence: CSAGYPDRAETQYF.

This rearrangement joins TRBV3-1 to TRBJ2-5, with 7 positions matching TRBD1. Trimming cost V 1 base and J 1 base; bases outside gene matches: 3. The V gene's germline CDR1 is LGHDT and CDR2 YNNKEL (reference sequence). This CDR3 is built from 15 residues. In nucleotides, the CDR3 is TGTGCCAGCAGCCAAGTCGCAGGGGGCCAAGAGACCCAGTACTTC. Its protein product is CASSQVAGGQETQYF.

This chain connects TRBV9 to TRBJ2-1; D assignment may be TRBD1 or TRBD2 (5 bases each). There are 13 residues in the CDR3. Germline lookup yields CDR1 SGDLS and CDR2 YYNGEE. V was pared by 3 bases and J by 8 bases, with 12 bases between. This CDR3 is CASSAELGDEQFF. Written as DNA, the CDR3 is TGTGCCAGCAGCGCTGAGCTGGGGGATGAGCAGTTCTTC.

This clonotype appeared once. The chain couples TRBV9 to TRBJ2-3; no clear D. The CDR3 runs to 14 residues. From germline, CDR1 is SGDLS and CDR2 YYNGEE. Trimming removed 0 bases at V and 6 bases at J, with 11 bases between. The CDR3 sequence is CASSVAGPRDTQYF. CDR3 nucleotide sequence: TGTGCCAGCAGCGTAGCAGGACCCCGCGATACGCAGTATTTT. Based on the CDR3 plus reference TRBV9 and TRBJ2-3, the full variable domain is DSGVTQTPKHLITATGQRVTLRCSPRSGDLSVYWYQQSLDQGLQFLIQYYNGEERAKGNILERFSAQQFPDLHSELNLSSLELGDSALYFCASSVAGPRDTQYFGPGTRLTVL.

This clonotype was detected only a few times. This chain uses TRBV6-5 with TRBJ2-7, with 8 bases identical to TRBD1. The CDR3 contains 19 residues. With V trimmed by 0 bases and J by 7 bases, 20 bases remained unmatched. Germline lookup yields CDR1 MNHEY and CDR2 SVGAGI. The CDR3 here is CASSYSGPGRQGASREQYF. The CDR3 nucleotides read TGTGCCAGCAGTTACTCCGGTCCGGGCCGGCAGGGGGCGTCGAGGGAGCAGTACTTC.

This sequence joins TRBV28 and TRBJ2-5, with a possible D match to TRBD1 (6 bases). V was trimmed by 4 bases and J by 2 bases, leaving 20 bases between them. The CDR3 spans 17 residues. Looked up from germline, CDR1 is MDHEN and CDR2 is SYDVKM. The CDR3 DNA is TGTGCCAGCAGTTCCCGTGGGGTGGGACACACACAAGAGACCCAGTACTTC. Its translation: CASSSRGVGHTQETQYF.